Listed here are 5 T cell receptor beta chains from one sample, sequenced in a study of graft-versus-host responses after intestinal transplantation. The assay was immunoSEQ multiplex PCR, and TCRdb's table has in-frame clones only and misses some. Of 35,000 to 45,000 clones listed, more than 85% are singletons. The sample was PBMCs, taken roughly 780 days after intestinal transplantation. These receptor sequences come from a human patient who received an intestinal transplant, so some T cells may come from the graft donor.

This rearrangement joins TRBV4-2 to TRBJ1-2; D ambiguous. CDR1 LGHNA and CDR2 YNFKEQ come from the germline V gene. V was cut by 4 bases and J by 2 bases, with 11 bases left in between. The CDR3 totals 14 residues. For the CDR3, the DNA is TGTGCCAGCAGCCGAGAAACCGCAAACTATGGCTACACCTTC. Translation: CASSRETANYGYTF.

This rearrangement joins TRBV7-6 to TRBJ2-3; 8 positions match TRBD2. The CDR3 contains 16 residues. V lost 4 bases, J lost 0 bases, and 6 bases stayed unmatched. Germline V lookup: CDR1 SGHVS, CDR2 FNYEAQ. Here the CDR3 DNA reads TGTGCCAGCAGCTCCAGGACTAGCAGTAGCACAGATACGCAGTATTTT. Translating gives CASSSRTSSSTDTQYF.

This clone was recorded only once. This chain joins TRBV10-3 and TRBJ1-5, with 11 bases fitting TRBD1. Germline V gene data show CDR1 as ENHRY and CDR2 as SYGVKD. V lost 4 bases, J lost 2 bases, and 1 base stayed unmatched. This CDR3 is 15 amino acids long. Here the CDR3 DNA reads TGTGCCATCAGTGGGGGACAGGGGGGCAATCAGCCCCAGCATTTT. Its protein is CAISGGQGGNQPQHF.

The gene calls are TRBV4-2 and TRBJ2-1; 7 positions match TRBD1. Germline V gene lookup returns CDR1 LGHNA and CDR2 YNFKEQ. The J segment lost 4 bases and the V segment lost 0 bases, leaving 6 bases of the junction unmatched. The CDR3 sequence is 16 residues long. CDR3 in DNA: TGTGCCAGCAGCCAAGATCTAGGGACAGATTACAATGAGCAGTTCTTC. The encoded protein is CASSQDLGTDYNEQFF.

V is TRBV9 and J is TRBJ2-2; D gene uncertain. V was clipped by 1 base and J by 6 bases, with 10 bases between them. Germline loops: CDR1 SGDLS, CDR2 YYNGEE. The CDR3 covers 14 residues. CDR3 amino acids: CASSVHFSPGELFF. CDR3 bases: TGTGCCAGCAGCGTACATTTCAGTCCCGGGGAGCTGTTTTTT. The variable domain in full, completed from reference TRBV9 and TRBJ2-2, reads DSGVTQTPKHLITATGQRVTLRCSPRSGDLSVYWYQQSLDQGLQFLIQYYNGEERAKGNILERFSAQQFPDLHSELNLSSLELGDSALYFCASSVHFSPGELFFGEGSRLTVL.